The entry below describes one TCR beta chain. The antigen is not known. In the same sample, other DNA sequences code for this CDR3. This entry comes from a study of cytomegalovirus exposure and HLA in healthy donors. Findings of the study overall: Specificity for CMV antigens was confirmed in vitro for a few of the CMV-associated chains.

The PCR contained 60 Vbeta and 13 Jbeta primers. Assay: immunoSEQ multiplex PCR; the TCRdb copy retains only in-frame clones and omits some. The table records some 120,000 clones, roughly 78% of them present only once. Trimming shortened V by 3 bases and J by 2 bases, and 7 bases separated the two germline ends. The germline V gene has CDR1 LNHDA and CDR2 SQIVND (reference sequence). The CDR3 has 13 amino acids. The clonotype was recovered from a male donor in good health and CMV-seronegative. The sequenced material came from PBMCs. The V call is TRBV19, the J call TRBJ1-1, with unresolved D. CDR3 sequence reads: CASSIKRNTEAFF. The CDR3 DNA is TGTGCCAGTAGTATTAAGAGAAACACTGAAGCTTTCTTT.